Detailed here is one T cell receptor beta chain. What antigen it recognizes has not been identified. Base quality data are lacking; no much larger clone is found one base away. Other DNA sequences from this sample encode an identical CDR3 as well. The source of the sample is a study of shared clonotypes between healthy human individuals (dated by TCRdb to the early 2020s). For context, the study as a whole: The cohort included a few men and a couple of women between 18 and 49 years of age. For each donor, three plates each were used for CD4 naive and CD4 memory, two plates were used for CD8 naive, and one plate was used for CD8 memory. Blood TCR repertoires of 5 or 6 healthy adults were deeply sequenced to estimate repertoire size and the extent of clonotype sharing between individuals. Libraries were prepared and TCR repertoires were sequenced by different laboratories using diverse techniques, in order to increase sequencing depth and limit assay-specific biases. Each donor's leukapheresis produced roughly between roughly 0.85 and 9.5 billion PBMCs.

Broad study findings and their caveats: When a few donors were compared, the shared fraction of clonotypes was 5% to 6.5% for naive CD4, about 4% for naive CD8, 2.3% for memory CD4, and 0.35% to 0.4% for memory CD8. The small number of donors limited the genetic and exposure-history diversity represented. Sampling was restricted to blood, and TCR repertoires in tissues likely differ from the TCR repertoires found in blood. Based on pairwise subsampling, the degree of clonotype sharing among donors was expected to be affected by sequencing depth. Naive subsets generally had larger estimated clonotype richness than memory subsets. Compared with non-shared clonotypes, the clonotypes found in all four sorted-subset donors had higher generation probabilities. Incomplete sequencing was indicated by rarefaction of sorted-subset datasets, despite the large sequencing depth.

Using the deep immunoSEQ assay, multiplex PCR amplified TCR CDR3 regions from genomic DNA. Extracted genomic DNA from each cell subset was distributed evenly across all wells of several immunoSEQ 96-well plates, and each plate was treated as a replicate. For sorted subsets, 150 to 250 ng of genomic DNA, equivalent to 30,000 or so T cell genomes, went into each replicate PCR. Purified libraries were measured with a Qubit 3.0 fluorometer, size-checked on a Bioanalyzer 2100, and measured again with the KAPA Library Quantification kit. Every immunoSEQ 96-well plate was sequenced on a separate single-read 150-cycle Illumina NextSeq 550 flow cell. The paper's processing steps were these. The immunoSEQ output contained only junctional sequences without quality scores, so filtering could not match that applied to full-length reads. Sequences were annotated with PyIR, a Python wrapper for IgBLAST v1.9, using IMGT germline references to assign V/J genes and CDR3. Reads were removed for weak V/J assignments (E-value above 1e-6), missing CDR3, stop codons, out-of-frame junctions, or ambiguous translated residues. V3J clonotypes were defined as sequences sharing the same inferred V gene, J gene, and CDR3 amino acid sequence. To compute the percentage overlap between repertoires, the number of shared unique clonotypes was divided by the size of the smaller repertoire. Three approaches were used to assess repertoire richness: RTK rarefaction, the Chao1 estimator, and Recon v2.1 estimates of unobserved clonotypes. OLGA was used to compute generation probabilities for all TCRbeta clonotypes that the gDNA method yielded from a few donors. Not all clones reach the TCRdb copy of this immuneACCESS table, which keeps in-frame sequences only. Checked studies attribute under half of the gap to unresolved V genes and leave the rest unexplained. V and J calls and clone size follow that table, whereas D and trimming were derived from the DNA. A total of approximately 2.5 million clones appear in this sample, 80% to 95% of them only once. About 0.39% of the sample is held by the ten biggest clonotypes.

In the germline V gene, CDR1 corresponds to MNHNS and CDR2 to SASEGT. Inclusive of the bounding cysteine and phenylalanine, the CDR3 is 12 residues long. This entry keeps only the CDR3 DNA: 36 bases, framed from base 1. V is shortened by 1 base, J by 4 bases, and the region joining them spans 2 bases. The donors were healthy, HIV-negative adults who had no recently reported acute infections or vaccinations. Every donor was a Caucasian adult living in Nashville, Tennessee, USA. Magnetic negative selection was used to enrich CD4+ T cells, after which naive cells were positively selected on CD45RA and the negative fraction became the memory subset. Blood was obtained by leukapheresis, after which PBMCs were separated by Ficoll-Histopaque density gradient centrifugation and cryopreserved in liquid nitrogen vapor phase. Purity and quantity of every magnetically sorted T cell population were checked by analytical flow cytometry. Genomic DNA was isolated from each sorted fraction and quantified by UV absorbance on a Nanodrop 2000c.

In this chain, TRBV6-1 is recombined with TRBJ1-5; the D gene lacks a confident call. Sequencing was done on a sample of naive CD4+ T cells from PBMCs. The cell subset or site label of this sample denotes: CD45RA+ positively selected. This TCR derives from a man aged 18 to 29 in good health. Some clones in this sample may be carry-over from other donors' samples. Read as DNA, the sequence is TGTGCCAGCAGTGAAGGGAATCAGCCCCAGCATTTT. Translation gives CASSEGNQPQHF.